These 8 T cell receptor beta chains were sequenced from one sample in a study of blood T cell repertoires in COVID-19. Clones were sequenced by immunoSEQ multiplex PCR, and TCRdb holds only the in-frame ones, with some missing. The sample has approximately 160,000 clones; roughly nine tenths are singletons. The sequenced material came from peripheral blood. The source is a woman in her 70s with acute or convalescent COVID-19.

In this sample, this clone turned up once. This sequence joins TRBV6-5 and TRBJ2-7; tentative D call: TRBD2 (5 bases). Trimming cost V 0 bases and J 7 bases, with 16 bases left between them. Per germline, CDR1 MNHEY and CDR2 SVGAGI. The CDR3 consists of 15 residues. The CDR3 region is CASSYSRLAMGEQYF. CDR3 bases: TGTGCCAGCAGTTACTCGAGGCTAGCAATGGGGGAGCAGTACTTC.

The rearrangement uses TRBV5-8 and TRBJ1-4; TRBD1 might be the D (6 bases). Per germline, CDR1 SGHTS and CDR2 YDEGEE. Trimming shortened V by 4 bases and J by 14 bases, and 21 bases separated the two germline ends. The CDR3 contains 14 residues. CDR3 DNA sequence: TGTGCCAGCAGCCCCGACGGGGGGGCCCGTCCGCTGTTTTTT. Amino acid sequence: CASSPDGGARPLFF.

V usage is TRBV19 and J usage is TRBJ2-2, with D unclear. Trimming stripped 2 bases from V and 1 base from J, with 8 bases between. This CDR3 spans 15 amino acids. CDR1 and CDR2 (germline): LNHDA, SQIVND (reference sequence). CDR3 DNA: TGTGCCAGTAGTATAAGAGGATTGAACACCGGGGAGCTGTTTTTT. Translated: CASSIRGLNTGELFF.

V gene TRBV6-5 combines with J gene TRBJ2-3; 7 nucleotides match TRBD2. Germline V gene sequence: CDR1 MNHEY, CDR2 SVGAGI. V shed 5 bases and J 8 bases; nucleotides not matched to a gene: 4. The CDR3 has 12 amino acids. The DNA for the CDR3 is TGTGCCAGCAGTAGAATAGCGGGTACGCAGTATTTT. This translates into CASSRIAGTQYF.

This chain uses TRBV6-5 with TRBJ1-2; D not resolved. The germline CDR1 and CDR2 sequences are MNHEY and SVGAGI. This CDR3 comprises 14 residues. V was shortened by 5 bases and J by 6 bases, with 16 bases between the two germline ends. The DNA of the CDR3 is TGTGCCAGCAGTCCCCCCACAGTACCTAATGGCTACACCTTC. Protein: CASSPPTVPNGYTF.

This chain connects TRBV10-1 to TRBJ2-1, with 9 bases that match TRBD2. Trimming at V came to 2 bases and at J to 2 bases, leaving 7 bases not matched to a gene. The CDR3 totals 17 residues. The V gene's germline CDR1 is WNHNN and CDR2 SYGVQD (reference sequence). The CDR3 region has the DNA TGCGCCAGCAGTGAGAGATTAGCGGGAGCCCCCTACAATGAGCAGTTCTTC. This codes for CASSERLAGAPYNEQFF.

This clone has only one observation. The CDR3 DNA reads TGTGCCAGCATTAGAGGCGATTTTCTCTATGGCTACACCTTC. Amino acid sequence: CASIRGDFLYGYTF. This chain links TRBV6-5 with TRBJ1-2; D gene uncertain. From germline, CDR1 is MNHEY and CDR2 SVGAGI. The CDR3 has 14 residues. Trimming shortened V by 7 bases and J by 4 bases, and 16 bases separated the two germline ends.

The J gene is TRBJ2-1, the V gene TRBV14; TRBD2 agrees at 10 bases. Germline V gives CDR1 SGHDN, CDR2 FVKESK. The CDR3 covers 15 residues. V shed 3 bases and J 4 bases; nucleotides not matched to a gene: 3. The CDR3 loop reads CASSQIAGGYNEQFF. The DNA for the CDR3 is TGTGCCAGCAGCCAGATAGCGGGGGGATACAATGAGCAGTTCTTC.